This T cell receptor (beta chain) derives from a study of cytomegalovirus exposure and HLA in healthy donors. Whole-study context: A previous analysis identified 95 million to 140 million unique TCR beta sequences derived from some 170 million T cells.

The primer mix had 60 Vbeta and 13 Jbeta primers. Profiling relied on immunoSEQ multiplex PCR, and the TCRdb table lists in-frame clones only, not all of them. There are around 150,000 clones in the sample; around three quarters occur only once, and approximately 1% lies in the top ten. About this clone itself: Its antigen is not identified.

Study outcomes and limitations: In an earlier analysis, productive rearrangement rates for most beta V segments clustered near 87% or 30%. Over 150 TCR beta chains were listed as cytomegalovirus-associated. In a later analysis, V- and J-gene trimming of beta chains associated with a DCLRE1C missense variant, replicated independently.

The CDR3 is made up of 14 amino acids. The V end was cut by 10 bases, the J end by 1 base, with 16 bases between. The germline CDR1 and CDR2 sequences are SNHLY and FYNNEI. The genes are TRBV2 and TRBJ1-1; D remains unclear. The sequenced sample consisted of PBMCs. The source is a woman aged 40 to 50 in good health and CMV-seronegative. CDR3: CATLGGPPNTEAFF. The CDR3 nucleotides are TGTGCCACCCTTGGAGGACCCCCGAACACTGAAGCTTTCTTT.